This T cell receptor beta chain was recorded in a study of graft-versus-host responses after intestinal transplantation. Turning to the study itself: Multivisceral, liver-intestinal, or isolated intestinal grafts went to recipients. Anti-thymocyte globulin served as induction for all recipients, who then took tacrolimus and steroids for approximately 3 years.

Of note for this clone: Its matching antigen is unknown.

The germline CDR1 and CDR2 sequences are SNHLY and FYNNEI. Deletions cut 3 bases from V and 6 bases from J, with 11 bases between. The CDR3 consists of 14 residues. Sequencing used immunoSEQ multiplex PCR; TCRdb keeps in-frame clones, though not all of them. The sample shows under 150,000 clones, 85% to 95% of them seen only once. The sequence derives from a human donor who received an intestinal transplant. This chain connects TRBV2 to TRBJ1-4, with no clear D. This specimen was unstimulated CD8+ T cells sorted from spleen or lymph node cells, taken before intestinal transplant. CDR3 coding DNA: TGTGCCAGCAGTGACGGACCCGGGGATGAAAAACTGTTTTTT. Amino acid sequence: CASSDGPGDEKLFF. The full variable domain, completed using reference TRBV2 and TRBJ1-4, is EPEVTQTPSHQVTQMGQEVILRCVPISNHLYFYWYRQILGQKVEFLVSFYNNEISEKSEIFDDQFSVERPDGSNFTLKIRSTKLEDSAMYFCASSDGPGDEKLFFGSGTQLSVL.